This T cell receptor (beta chain) stems from a study of blood T cell repertoires in COVID-19. Study context: COVID-19 samples, acute and convalescent, were from the United States, Italy and Spain. PBMCs, B-cell-depleted T cells, or T cells were the source of the cDNA or gDNA that made up the material.

In the original processing: Estimation of nucleated cell counts relied on the amplification of reference gene primers. Libraries were prepared by immunoSEQ multiplex PCR; TCRdb keeps only in-frame clonotypes and omits some of them. V and J calls and clone size are copied from that table; D and trimming were computed from the DNA. There are some 120,000 clones in the sample; 80% to 90% occur only once, and more than 9% lies in the top ten. This CDR3 contains 15 residues. V lost 4 bases to trimming and J lost 5 bases; unmatched junction nucleotides: 5. CDR1 KGHDR and CDR2 SFDVKD come from the germline V gene.

The chain joins TRBV24-1 to TRBJ2-7, with 12 bases fitting TRBD2. The clonotype originates from a human donor in a cohort sampled during active COVID-19. The sample comprised peripheral blood. The CDR3 nucleotides read TGTGCCACCAGTGAGACTAGCGGGGGTATCCACGAGCAGTACTTC. Translated: CATSETSGGIHEQYF.